Listed below are T cell receptor beta chains from one sample, sequenced in a study of cytomegalovirus exposure and HLA in healthy donors. The protocol was immunoSEQ multiplex PCR, while the TCRdb copy is restricted to in-frame clones and leaves out a portion. The data contain under 200,000 clones, 80% to 90% of them seen just once; the ten biggest clones take up 5% to 7.5%. Sequencing was carried out using PBMCs. The receptors derive from a man aged 50-60 years in good health and CMV-seropositive. Both conserved end residues are part of each CDR3.

>TRBV10-1
CASSDGPGRETQYF
>TRBV9
CASSVTDRGGYGYTF
>TRBV11-3
CASSHRGSADTQYF
>TRBV19
CASSIGLATATGELFF
>TRBV4-1
CASSPPPRVAGVEDTQYF
>TRBV4-2
CASSQLQGADGYTF
>TRBV7-8
CASSPSGQGNSPLHF
>TRBV5-1
CASSFDRGEDYGYTF
>TRBV29-1
CSVGGGSELNEQFF
>TRBV6-5
CASSYRGGADTQYF
>TRBV5-1
CASSFKLAGASTDTQYF
>TRBV5-6
CASSWGLGGGGDEQFF
>TRBV11-3
CASSLTGVGTEAFF
>TRBV2
CASGASGRPVIDF
>TRBV9
CASSPQGEDTQYF
>TRBV7-7
CASSLSTGTDTQYF
>TRBV6-6
CASSSGYGYTF
>TRBV28
CASSLPTPPGNTIYF
>TRBV18
CASSLAGGPGSYNEQFF
>TRBV6-1
CASSESLDNSPLHF
>TRBV2
CASSKTETAGSGGYTF
>TRBV7-3
CASSLSPGGTEAFF
>TRBV7-3
CASSLAARGGRTDTQYF
>TRBV11-2
CASSPWDSRNSPLHF
>TRBV6-1
CASSARGRALWETQYF
>TRBV5-6
CASSRLAGGRGDTQYF